This TCR beta chain emerged from a study of blood T cell repertoires in COVID-19. CDR1 and CDR2 from the germline V gene are MGHRA and YSYEKL. The CDR3 is 16 amino acids. V was cut by 0 bases and J by 1 base, with 12 bases left in between. As originally analysed: Quantification of nucleated cells was approximated via reference gene primer amplification. Sequenced by immunoSEQ multiplex PCR; TCRdb stores in-frame clones only, minus some. V, J and clone size derive from that table, while D and trimming were established from the DNA sequence. The sample lists over 80,000 clones; around 90% were seen once. This clone was found once.

Sample: peripheral blood. The rearrangement joins TRBV4-1 to TRBJ2-5, with D perhaps matching TRBD2 (6 bases). The sequence derives from a human donor with active COVID-19. The donor label of this sample is uncertain. The CDR3 sequence: CASSQEGGPGQETQYF. The DNA for the CDR3 is TGCGCCAGCAGCCAAGAGGGGGGACCTGGCCAAGAGACCCAGTACTTC.